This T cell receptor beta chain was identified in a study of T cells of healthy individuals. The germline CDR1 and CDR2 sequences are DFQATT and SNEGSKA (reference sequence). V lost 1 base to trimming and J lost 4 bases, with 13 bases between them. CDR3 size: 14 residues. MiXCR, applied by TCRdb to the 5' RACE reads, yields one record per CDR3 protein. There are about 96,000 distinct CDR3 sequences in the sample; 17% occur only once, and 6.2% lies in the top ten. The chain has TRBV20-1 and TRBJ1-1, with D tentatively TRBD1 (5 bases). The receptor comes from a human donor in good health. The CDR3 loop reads CSARGGGAFTEAFF. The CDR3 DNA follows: TGCAGTGCTAGAGGGGGGGGAGCGTTCACTGAAGCTTTCTTT.